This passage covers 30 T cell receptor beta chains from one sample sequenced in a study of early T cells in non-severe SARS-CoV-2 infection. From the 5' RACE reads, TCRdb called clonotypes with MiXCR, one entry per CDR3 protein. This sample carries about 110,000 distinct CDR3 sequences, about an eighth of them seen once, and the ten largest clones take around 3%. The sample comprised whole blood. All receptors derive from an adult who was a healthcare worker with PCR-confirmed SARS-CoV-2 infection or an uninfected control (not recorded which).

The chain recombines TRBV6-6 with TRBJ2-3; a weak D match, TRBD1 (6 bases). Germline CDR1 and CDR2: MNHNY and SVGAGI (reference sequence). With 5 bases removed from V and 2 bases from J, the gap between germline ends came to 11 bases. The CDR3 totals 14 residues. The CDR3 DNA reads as TGTGCCAGCAGTCTGGACAGCTACACAGATACGCAGTATTTT. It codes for CASSLDSYTDTQYF.

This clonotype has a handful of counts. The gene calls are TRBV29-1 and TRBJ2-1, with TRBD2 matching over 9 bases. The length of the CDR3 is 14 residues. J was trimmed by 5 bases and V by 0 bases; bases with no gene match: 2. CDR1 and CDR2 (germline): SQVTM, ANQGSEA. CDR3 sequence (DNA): TGCAGCGTTGAAGATTGGACTAGCGACAATGAGCAGTTCTTC. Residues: CSVEDWTSDNEQFF.

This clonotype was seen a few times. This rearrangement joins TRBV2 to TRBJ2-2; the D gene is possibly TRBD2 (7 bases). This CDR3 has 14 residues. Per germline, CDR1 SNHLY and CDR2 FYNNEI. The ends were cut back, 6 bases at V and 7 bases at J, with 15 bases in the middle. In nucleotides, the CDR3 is TGTGCCAGCAGCCCGATGAGGGGGGGCGGGGAGCTGTTTTTT. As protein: CASSPMRGGGELFF. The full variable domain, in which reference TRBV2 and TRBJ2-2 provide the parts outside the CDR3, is EPEVTQTPSHQVTQMGQEVILRCVPISNHLYFYWYRQILGQKVEFLVSFYNNEISEKSEIFDDQFSVERPDGSNFTLKIRSTKLEDSAMYFCASSPMRGGGELFFGEGSRLTVL.

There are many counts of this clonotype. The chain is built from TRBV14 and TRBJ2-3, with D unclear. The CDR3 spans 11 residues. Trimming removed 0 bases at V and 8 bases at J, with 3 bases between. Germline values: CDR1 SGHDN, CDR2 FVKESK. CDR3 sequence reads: CASSQDGTQYF. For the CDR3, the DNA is TGTGCCAGCAGCCAAGACGGTACGCAGTATTTT.

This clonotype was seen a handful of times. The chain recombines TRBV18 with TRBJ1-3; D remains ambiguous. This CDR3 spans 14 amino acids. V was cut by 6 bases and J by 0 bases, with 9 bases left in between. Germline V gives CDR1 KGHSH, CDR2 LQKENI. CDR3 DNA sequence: TGTGCCAGCTCTTCAGGAAACTCTGGAAACACCATATATTTT. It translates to CASSSGNSGNTIYF.

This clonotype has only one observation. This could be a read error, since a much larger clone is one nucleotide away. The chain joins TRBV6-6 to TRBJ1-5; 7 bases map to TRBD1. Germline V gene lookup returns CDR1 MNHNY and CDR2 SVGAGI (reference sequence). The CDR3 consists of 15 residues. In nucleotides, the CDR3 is TGTGCCAGCAGACTCACACAGGGGAGCAATCAGCTCCAGCATTTT. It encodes CASRLTQGSNQLQHF.

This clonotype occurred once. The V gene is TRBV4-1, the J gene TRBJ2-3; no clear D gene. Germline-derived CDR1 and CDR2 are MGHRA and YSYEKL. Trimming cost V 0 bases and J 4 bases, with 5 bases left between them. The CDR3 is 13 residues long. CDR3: CASSQDMSDTQYF. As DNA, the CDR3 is TGCGCCAGCAGCCAAGATATGTCAGATACGCAGTATTTT.

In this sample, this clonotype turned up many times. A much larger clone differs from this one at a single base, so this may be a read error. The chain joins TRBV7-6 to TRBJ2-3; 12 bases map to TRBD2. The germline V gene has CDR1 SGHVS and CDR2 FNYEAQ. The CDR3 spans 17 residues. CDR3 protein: CASNLVPSGGDTDTQYF. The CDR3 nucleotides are TGTGCCAGCAACTTAGTTCCTAGCGGGGGGGACACAGATACGCAGTATTTT.

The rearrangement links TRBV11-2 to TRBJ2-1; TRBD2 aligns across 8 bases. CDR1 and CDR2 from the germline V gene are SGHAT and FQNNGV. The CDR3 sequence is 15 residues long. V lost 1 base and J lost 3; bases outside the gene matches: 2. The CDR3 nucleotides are TGTGCCAGCAGCTTAGTAAGCGGGGGCTACAATGAGCAGTTCTTC. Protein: CASSLVSGGYNEQFF.

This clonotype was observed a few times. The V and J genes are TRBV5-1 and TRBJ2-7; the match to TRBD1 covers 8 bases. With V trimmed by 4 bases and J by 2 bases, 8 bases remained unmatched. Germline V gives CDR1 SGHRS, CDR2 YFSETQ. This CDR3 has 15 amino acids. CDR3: CASSGTGGSPYEQYF. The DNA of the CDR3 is TGCGCCAGCAGCGGCACAGGGGGTTCCCCCTACGAGCAGTACTTC.

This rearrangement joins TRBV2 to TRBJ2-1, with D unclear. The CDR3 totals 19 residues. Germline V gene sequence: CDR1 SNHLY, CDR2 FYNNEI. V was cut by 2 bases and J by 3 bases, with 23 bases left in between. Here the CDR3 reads CASSELKGPGTTNYNEQFF. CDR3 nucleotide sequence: TGTGCCAGCAGTGAATTGAAGGGCCCGGGCACTACTAACTACAATGAGCAGTTCTTC.

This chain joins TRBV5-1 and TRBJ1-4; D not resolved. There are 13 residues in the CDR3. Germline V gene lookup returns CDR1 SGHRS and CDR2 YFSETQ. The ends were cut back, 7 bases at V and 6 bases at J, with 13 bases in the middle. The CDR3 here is CASAGTPYEKLFF. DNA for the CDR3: TGCGCCAGCGCGGGAACCCCTTATGAAAAACTGTTTTTT.

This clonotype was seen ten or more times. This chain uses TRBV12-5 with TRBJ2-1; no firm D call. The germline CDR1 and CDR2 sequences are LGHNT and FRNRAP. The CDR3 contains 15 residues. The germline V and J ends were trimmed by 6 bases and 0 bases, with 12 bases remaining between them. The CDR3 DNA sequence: TGTGCTAGTGGACCTGGACCAAACTCCTACAATGAGCAGTTCTTC. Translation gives CASGPGPNSYNEQFF.

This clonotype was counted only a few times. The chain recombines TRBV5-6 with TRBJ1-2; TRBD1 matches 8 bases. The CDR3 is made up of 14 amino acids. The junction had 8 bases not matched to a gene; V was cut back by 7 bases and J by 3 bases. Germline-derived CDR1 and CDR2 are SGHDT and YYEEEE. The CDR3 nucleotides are TGTGCCAGCCGCCCCAGGGGGCTGGACTATGGCTACACCTTC. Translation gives CASRPRGLDYGYTF.

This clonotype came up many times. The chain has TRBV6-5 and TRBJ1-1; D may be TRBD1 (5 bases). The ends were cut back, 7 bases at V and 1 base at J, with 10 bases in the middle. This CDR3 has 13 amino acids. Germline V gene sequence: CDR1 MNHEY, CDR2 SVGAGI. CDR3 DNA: TGTGCCAGCAATAGAAGGGGGAACACTGAAGCTTTCTTT. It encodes CASNRRGNTEAFF.

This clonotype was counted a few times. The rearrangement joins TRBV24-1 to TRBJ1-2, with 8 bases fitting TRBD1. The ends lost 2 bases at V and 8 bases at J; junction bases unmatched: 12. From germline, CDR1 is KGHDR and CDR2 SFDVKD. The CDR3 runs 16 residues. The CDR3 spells CATSDSARGQSGGYTF. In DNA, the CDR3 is TGTGCCACCAGTGATTCGGCCAGGGGGCAATCAGGCGGCTACACCTTC.

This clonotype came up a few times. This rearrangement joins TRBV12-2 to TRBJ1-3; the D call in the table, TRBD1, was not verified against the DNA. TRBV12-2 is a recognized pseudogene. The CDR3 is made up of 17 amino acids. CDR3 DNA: TGTGCAAGTCGCTTAGAAGTGCGGACAATCTCTGGAAACACCATATATTTT. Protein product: CASRLEVRTISGNTIYF.

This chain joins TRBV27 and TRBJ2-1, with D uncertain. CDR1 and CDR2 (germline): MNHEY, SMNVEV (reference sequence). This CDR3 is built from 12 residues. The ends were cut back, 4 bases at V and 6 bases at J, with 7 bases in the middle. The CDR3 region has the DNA TGTGCCAGCAGTTCCTGGTCCAATGAGCAGTTCTTC. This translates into CASSSWSNEQFF.

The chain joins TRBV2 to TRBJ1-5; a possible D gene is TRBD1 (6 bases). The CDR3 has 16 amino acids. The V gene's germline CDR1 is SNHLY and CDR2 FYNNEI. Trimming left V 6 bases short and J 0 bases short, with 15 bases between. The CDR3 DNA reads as TGTGCCAGCAGGGAACCCCAGGGGTTTAGCAATCAGCCCCAGCATTTT. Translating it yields CASREPQGFSNQPQHF.

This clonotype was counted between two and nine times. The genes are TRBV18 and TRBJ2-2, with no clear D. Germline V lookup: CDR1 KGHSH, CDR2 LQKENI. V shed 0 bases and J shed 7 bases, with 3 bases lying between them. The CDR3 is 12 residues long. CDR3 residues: CASSPPNGELFF. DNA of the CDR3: TGTGCCAGCTCACCACCGAACGGGGAGCTGTTTTTT.

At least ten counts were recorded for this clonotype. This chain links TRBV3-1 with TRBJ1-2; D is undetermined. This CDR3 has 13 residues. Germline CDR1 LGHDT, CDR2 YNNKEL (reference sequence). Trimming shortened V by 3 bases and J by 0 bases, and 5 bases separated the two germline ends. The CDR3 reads CASSHGANYGYTF. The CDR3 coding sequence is TGTGCCAGCAGCCATGGAGCTAACTATGGCTACACCTTC.

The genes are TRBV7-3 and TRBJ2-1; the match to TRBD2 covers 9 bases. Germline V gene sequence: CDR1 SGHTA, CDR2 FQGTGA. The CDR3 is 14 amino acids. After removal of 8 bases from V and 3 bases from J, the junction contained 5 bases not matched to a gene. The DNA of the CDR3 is TGTGCCAGCGGGTATAGCGGGAGCTACAATGAGCAGTTCTTC. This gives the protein CASGYSGSYNEQFF. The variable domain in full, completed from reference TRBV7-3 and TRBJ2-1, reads GAGVSQTPSNKVTEKGKYVELRCDPISGHTALYWYRQSLGQGPEFLIYFQGTGAADDSGLPNDRFFAVRPEGSVSTLKIQRTERGDSAVYLCASGYSGSYNEQFFGPGTRLTVL.

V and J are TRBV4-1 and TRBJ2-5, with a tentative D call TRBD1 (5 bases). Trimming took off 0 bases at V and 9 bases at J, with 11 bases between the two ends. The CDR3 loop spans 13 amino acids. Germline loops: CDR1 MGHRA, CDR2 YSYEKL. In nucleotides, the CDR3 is TGCGCCAGCAGCCAAGAAAGGGGATCTGCCCAGTACTTC. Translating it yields CASSQERGSAQYF.

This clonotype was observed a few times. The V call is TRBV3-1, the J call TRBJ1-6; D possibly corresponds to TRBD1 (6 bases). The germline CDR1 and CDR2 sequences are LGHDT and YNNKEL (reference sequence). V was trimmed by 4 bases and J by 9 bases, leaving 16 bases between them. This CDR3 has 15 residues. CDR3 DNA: TGTGCCAGCAGCCCGGGGGCAGGGAGAGGTTCACCCCTCCACTTT. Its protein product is CASSPGAGRGSPLHF.

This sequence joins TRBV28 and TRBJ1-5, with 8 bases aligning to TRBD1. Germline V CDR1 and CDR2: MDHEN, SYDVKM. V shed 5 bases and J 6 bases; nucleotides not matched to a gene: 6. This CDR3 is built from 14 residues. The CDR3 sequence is CASSRDRLFQPQHF. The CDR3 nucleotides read TGTGCCAGCAGTCGGGACAGGTTGTTTCAGCCCCAGCATTTT.

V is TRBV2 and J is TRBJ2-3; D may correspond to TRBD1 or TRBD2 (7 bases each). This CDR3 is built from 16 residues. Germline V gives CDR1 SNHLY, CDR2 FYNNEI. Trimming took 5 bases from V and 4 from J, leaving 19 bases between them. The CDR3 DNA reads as TGTGCCAGCAGTCTCAGGGGGGGGACCGTTTCAGATACGCAGTATTTT. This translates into CASSLRGGTVSDTQYF.

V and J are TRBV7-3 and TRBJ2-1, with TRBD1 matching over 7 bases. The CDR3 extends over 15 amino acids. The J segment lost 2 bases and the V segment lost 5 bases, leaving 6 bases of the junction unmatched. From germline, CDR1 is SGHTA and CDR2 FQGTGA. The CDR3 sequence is CASSPMGTAYNEQFF. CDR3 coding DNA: TGTGCCAGCAGCCCAATGGGGACAGCCTACAATGAGCAGTTCTTC. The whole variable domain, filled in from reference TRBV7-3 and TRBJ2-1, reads GAGVSQTPSNKVTEKGKYVELRCDPISGHTALYWYRQSLGQGPEFLIYFQGTGAADDSGLPNDRFFAVRPEGSVSTLKIQRTERGDSAVYLCASSPMGTAYNEQFFGPGTRLTVL.

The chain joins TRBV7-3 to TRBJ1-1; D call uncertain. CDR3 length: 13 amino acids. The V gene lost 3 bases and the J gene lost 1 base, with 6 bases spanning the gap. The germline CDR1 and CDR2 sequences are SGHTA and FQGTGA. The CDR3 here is CASSFGRNTEAFF. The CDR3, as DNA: TGTGCCAGCAGCTTTGGAAGGAACACTGAAGCTTTCTTT.

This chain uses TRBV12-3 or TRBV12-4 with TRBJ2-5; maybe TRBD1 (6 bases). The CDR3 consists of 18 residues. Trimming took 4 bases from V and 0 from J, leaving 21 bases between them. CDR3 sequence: CASSSAVGRGNHQETQYF. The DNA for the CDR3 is TGTGCCAGCAGTTCTGCCGTGGGCAGGGGAAACCACCAAGAGACCCAGTACTTC.

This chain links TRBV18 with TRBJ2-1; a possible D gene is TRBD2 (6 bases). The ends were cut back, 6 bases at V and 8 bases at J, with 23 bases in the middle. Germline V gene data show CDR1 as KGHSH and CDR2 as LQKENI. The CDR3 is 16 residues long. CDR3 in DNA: TGTGCCAGCTCGAGTCAAGGGGCCGGGAGTTACGATGAGCAGTTCTTC. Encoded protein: CASSSQGAGSYDEQFF.